This passage covers 6 T cell receptor beta chains from one sample sequenced in a study of regulatory T cells in long-lasting Graves disease (dated by TCRdb to the early 2020s). The label giving this sample's time point can be read as: newly diagnosed GD, antithyroid drugs for less than 3 months. For both TCR sequencing and RNA sequencing, RNA was extracted from PBMCs in TRIzol. The method was multiplex PCR. The run used an Illumina HiSeq 4000. CDR3 regions were amplified by Arm-PCR with iRepertoire HTBI primers to construct TCR beta libraries. TCRdb reprocessed the public reads (quality trimming at Q25 with fastp, clone calling with MiXCR) and kept in-frame beta chains. Under each unique CDR3 protein, matching rows form one entry showing the most common genes and DNA. In all, the sample holds around 420,000 distinct CDR3 sequences, and 15% of those were seen once. About 8.2% of the sample is in the top ten clones.

These data also formed part of another study, on T cells in Graves' hyperthyroidism and ophthalmopathy.

Sequencing used peripheral blood mononuclear cells (PBMCs), obtained at new diagnosis, from a patient treated with antithyroid drugs. These receptor sequences come from a middle-aged woman with Graves disease. Donor details come from another sample of the same person, matched by shared clones.

The sample holds many counts of this clonotype. The chain links TRBV9 to TRBJ2-7; the match to TRBD1 covers 8 bases. Trimming took 4 bases from V and 1 from J; bases not matched to a gene: 4. The CDR3 spans 14 residues. The germline V gene has CDR1 SGDLS and CDR2 YYNGEE. CDR3 amino acids: CASSQGADSYEQYF. DNA for the CDR3: TGTGCCAGCAGCCAGGGGGCGGATTCCTACGAGCAGTACTTC.

This clonotype was observed many times. The genes are TRBV10-2 and TRBJ2-7; 11 bases are a match to TRBD2. With 3 bases clipped from V and 4 bases from J, the junction kept 11 bases outside the gene matches. This CDR3 spans 17 amino acids. Germline V lookup: CDR1 WSHSY, CDR2 SAAADI. The CDR3 spells CASSDVRLAGGVYEQYF. CDR3 bases: TGCGCCAGCAGTGACGTTAGGCTAGCGGGAGGTGTATACGAGCAGTACTTC.

This clonotype was counted many times. V gene TRBV3-1 combines with J gene TRBJ2-1; 10 positions agree with TRBD1. The CDR3 runs to 15 residues. V dropped 4 bases and J dropped 8; count of bases not matched to a gene: 8. CDR1 is LGHDT and CDR2 is YNNKEL in the germline V gene (reference sequence). In DNA, the CDR3 is TGTGCCAGCAGCCCAACCGGGACAGGGGTCGATGAGCAGTTCTTC. Translation gives CASSPTGTGVDEQFF.

This chain connects TRBV7-9 to TRBJ2-3; possibly TRBD2 for D (6 bases). Looked up from germline, CDR1 is SEHNR and CDR2 is FQNEAQ (reference sequence). V dropped 5 bases and J dropped 3 bases, with 12 bases sitting between them. The CDR3 is 14 amino acids. CDR3 sequence (DNA): TGTGCCAGCAGCCCCCGGGACTGGACAGATACGCAGTATTTT. This translates into CASSPRDWTDTQYF.

In its sample, this clonotype was seen many times. CDR3 in amino acids: CASGLVLGRQETQYF. The DNA of the CDR3 is TGTGCTAGTGGTTTGGTACTAGGCAGGCAAGAGACCCAGTACTTC. The gene calls are TRBV12-5 and TRBJ2-5; D perhaps matches TRBD2 (5 bases). Trimming left V 0 bases short and J 2 bases short, with 10 bases between. The V gene's germline CDR1 is LGHNT and CDR2 FRNRAP. The CDR3 has 15 amino acids.

Regarding this clonotype: A much larger clone sits a single nucleotide away, making a read error possible. This chain uses TRBV19 with TRBJ2-1; D perhaps matches TRBD1 (5 bases). Germline values: CDR1 LNHDA, CDR2 SQIVND (reference sequence). The CDR3 runs to 13 residues. The CDR3 spells CASSFRVRNEHFF. The CDR3 nucleotides are TGTGCCAGTAGTTTCAGGGTAAGGAATGAGCATTTCTTC.